This is a list of T cell receptor beta chains from one sample in a study of OX40 agonist ivuxolimab in advanced cancers. The data were produced by immunoSEQ multiplex PCR, yet TCRdb's version contains in-frame clones alone and is incomplete. Of approximately 50,000 clones listed, about 83% are singletons. Sequenced material: CD4+ or CD8+ T cells sorted from blood, taken in a trial of the OX40 agonist ivuxolimab. These receptors originate from an adult with an advanced solid tumor such as melanoma, head and neck, liver or kidney cancer. CDR3s include the opening cysteine and the closing phenylalanine or tryptophan. A D gene is named only where the DNA matches it firmly. Size is omitted from some rows. Given values are once, few, many or a class for expanded clones.

D,V,J,size,DNA,CDR3
NA,TRBV5-8,TRBJ2-1,NA,TGTGCCAGCAGCTATACGACCCAACGGTGGTTCTTC,CASSYTTQRWFF
NA,TRBV4-1,TRBJ2-3,NA,TGCGCCAGCAGCCAAGCGGGGAAATTCACAGATACGCAGTATTTT,CASSQAGKFTDTQYF
NA,TRBV6-4,TRBJ2-1,NA,TGTGCCAGCAGTATCCAGTACCTTGATGAGCAGTTCTTC,CASSIQYLDEQFF
NA,TRBV30,TRBJ2-7,NA,TGTGCCTGGAGGACCCCTAATAGGCGGGACTGTACCTACGAGCAGTACTTC,CAWRTPNRRDCTYEQYF
TRBD1,TRBV9,TRBJ2-5,NA,TGTGCCAGCAGCCCCCAGGGGGCGCAGGAGACCCAGTACTTC,CASSPQGAQETQYF
NA,TRBV30,TRBJ2-7,once,TGTGCCATAACCAGGGGATCCTACGAGCAGTACTTC,CAITRGSYEQYF
NA,TRBV7-6,TRBJ1-3,NA,TGTGCCAGCAGCCCCCTAGGGAGGGAAGCAGGAAACACCATATATTTT,CASSPLGREAGNTIYF
NA,TRBV7-9,TRBJ1-5,NA,TGTGCCAGCAGCTTAGCGCTCAATCAGCCCCAGCATTTT,CASSLALNQPQHF
NA,TRBV5-4,TRBJ2-5,NA,TGTGCCAGCAGCACAGCTGGGAAACAAGAGACCCAGTACTTC,CASSTAGKQETQYF
TRBD2,TRBV11-1,TRBJ2-1,NA,TGTGCCAGCAGCTACCGGAGCCGACTAGCGGAGCAGTTCTTC,CASSYRSRLAEQFF
TRBD2,TRBV5-1,TRBJ2-3,NA,TGCGCCAGCAGTACACGTCTGACTAGCGGGTGGAAAATTGTTGACACAGATACGCAGTATTTT,CASSTRLTSGWKIVDTDTQYF
NA,TRBV9,TRBJ2-3,NA,TGTGCCAGCAGCGTAGATCGAGATACGCAGTATTTT,CASSVDRDTQYF
TRBD2,TRBV9,TRBJ2-3,NA,TGTGCCAGCAGCGTACAAGGGGTGGTAGCGGGGGCCGCAAGCACAGATACGCAGTATTTT,CASSVQGVVAGAASTDTQYF
NA,TRBV5-1,TRBJ1-2,NA,TGCGCCAGCAGCTTGGGGCAGGCCGACCTCCTTTTTGGTGGCTACACCTTC,CASSLGQADLLFGGYTF
TRBD2,TRBV27,TRBJ2-2,NA,TGTGCCAGCAGTTTTCTAGCGGGGGGGCGCGACACCGGGGAGCTGTTTTTT,CASSFLAGGRDTGELFF
NA,TRBV6-1,TRBJ1-1,NA,TGTGCCAGCAGTATGCAGGGTACTGAAGCTTTCTTT,CASSMQGTEAFF
TRBD2,TRBV19,TRBJ2-6,NA,TGTGCCAGTAGTAAGGGAGGGGCTGGGGCCAACGTCCTGACTTTC,CASSKGGAGANVLTF
NA,TRBV30,TRBJ1-3,NA,TGTGCCTGGAAGCCGGGAGCTGGAAACACCATATATTTT,CAWKPGAGNTIYF
NA,TRBV5-4,TRBJ2-7,NA,TGTGCCAGCAGCTTGGATCAGGGAAGGGCCTACGAGCAGTACTTC,CASSLDQGRAYEQYF
NA,TRBV19,TRBJ1-4,NA,TGTGCCAGTAGACCAAACAGCGGGGTTACAGAAAAACTGTTTTTT,CASRPNSGVTEKLFF
TRBD2,TRBV6-1,TRBJ2-1,NA,TGTGCCAGCAGTGAAGCAGTACTAGCGGTGGATGAGCAGTTCTTC,CASSEAVLAVDEQFF
TRBD2,TRBV18,TRBJ2-2,once,TGTGCCAGCTCACTAGGAACTAGCGGGATCGGCGGGGAGCTGTTTTTT,CASSLGTSGIGGELFF
NA,TRBV6-5,TRBJ1-6,NA,TGTGCCAGCAGCCGCATCAATCTATACCCCCTCCACTTT,CASSRINLYPLHF
TRBD1,TRBV28,TRBJ1-2,NA,TGTGCCAGCAGTGAACCGGGACAGGGGAAGTATGGCTACACCTTC,CASSEPGQGKYGYTF
NA,TRBV6-1,TRBJ1-5,NA,TGTGCCAGCAGTGAAGCGCACTATCAGCCCCAGCATTTT,CASSEAHYQPQHF
NA,TRBV6-6,TRBJ2-4,NA,TGTGCCAGCAGTTACCCCGCGGGGCTGGACATTCAGTACTTC,CASSYPAGLDIQYF